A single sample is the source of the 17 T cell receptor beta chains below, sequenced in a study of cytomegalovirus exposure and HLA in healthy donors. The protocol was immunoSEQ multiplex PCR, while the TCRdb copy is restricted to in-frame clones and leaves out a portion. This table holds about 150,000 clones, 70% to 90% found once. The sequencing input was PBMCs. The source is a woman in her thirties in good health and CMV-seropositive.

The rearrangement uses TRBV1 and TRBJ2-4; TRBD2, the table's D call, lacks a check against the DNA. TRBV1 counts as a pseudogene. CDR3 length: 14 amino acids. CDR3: CTTTSRVGKNIQYF. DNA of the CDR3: TGCACCACCACTAGCAGGGTCGGCAAAAACATTCAGTACTTC.

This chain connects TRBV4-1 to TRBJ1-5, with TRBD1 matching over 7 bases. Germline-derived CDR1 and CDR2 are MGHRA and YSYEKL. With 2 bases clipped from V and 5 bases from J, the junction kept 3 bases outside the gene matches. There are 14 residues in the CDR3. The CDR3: CASSQRTGDQPQHF. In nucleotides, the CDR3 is TGCGCCAGCAGCCAAAGAACAGGGGATCAGCCCCAGCATTTT.

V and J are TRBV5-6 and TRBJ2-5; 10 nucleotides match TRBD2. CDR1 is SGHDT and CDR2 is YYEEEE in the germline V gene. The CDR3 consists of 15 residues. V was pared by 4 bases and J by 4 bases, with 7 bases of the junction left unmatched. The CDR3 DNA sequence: TGTGCCAGCAGCGCCACTAGCGGGGTAGGAGAGACCCAGTACTTC. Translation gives CASSATSGVGETQYF.

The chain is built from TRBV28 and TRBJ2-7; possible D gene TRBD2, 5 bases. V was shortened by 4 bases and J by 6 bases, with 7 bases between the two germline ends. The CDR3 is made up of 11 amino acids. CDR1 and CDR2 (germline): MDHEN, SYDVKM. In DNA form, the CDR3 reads TGTGCCAGCAGTTCCCGGGGCGAGCAGTACTTC. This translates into CASSSRGEQYF. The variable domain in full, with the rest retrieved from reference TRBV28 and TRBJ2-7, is DVKVTQSSRYLVKRTGEKVFLECVQDMDHENMFWYRQDPGLGLRLIYFSYDVKMKEKGDIPEGYSVSREKKERFSLILESASTNQTSMYLCASSSRGEQYFGPGTRLTVT.

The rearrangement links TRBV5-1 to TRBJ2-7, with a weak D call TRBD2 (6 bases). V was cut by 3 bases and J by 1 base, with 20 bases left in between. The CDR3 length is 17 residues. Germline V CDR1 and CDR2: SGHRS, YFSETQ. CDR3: CASSWDPGTEGSYEQYF. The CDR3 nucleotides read TGCGCCAGCAGCTGGGACCCGGGGACGGAGGGTTCCTACGAGCAGTACTTC.

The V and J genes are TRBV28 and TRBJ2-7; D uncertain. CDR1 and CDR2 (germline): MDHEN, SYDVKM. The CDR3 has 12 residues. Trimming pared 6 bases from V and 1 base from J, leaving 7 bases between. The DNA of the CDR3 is TGTGCCAGCAGCCGTGAGTCCTACGAGCAGTACTTC. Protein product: CASSRESYEQYF.

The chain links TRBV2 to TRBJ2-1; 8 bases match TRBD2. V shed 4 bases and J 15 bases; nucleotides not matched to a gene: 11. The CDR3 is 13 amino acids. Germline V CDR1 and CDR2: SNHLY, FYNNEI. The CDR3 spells CASSGASGYHLFF. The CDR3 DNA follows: TGTGCCAGCAGTGGGGCTAGCGGGTATCATCTGTTCTTC.

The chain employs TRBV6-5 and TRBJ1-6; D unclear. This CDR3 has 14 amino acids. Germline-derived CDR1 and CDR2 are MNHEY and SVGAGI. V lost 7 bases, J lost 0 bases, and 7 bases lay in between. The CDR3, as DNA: TGTGCCAGCAATCCCAGCTCCTATAATTCACCCCTCCACTTT. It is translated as CASNPSSYNSPLHF.

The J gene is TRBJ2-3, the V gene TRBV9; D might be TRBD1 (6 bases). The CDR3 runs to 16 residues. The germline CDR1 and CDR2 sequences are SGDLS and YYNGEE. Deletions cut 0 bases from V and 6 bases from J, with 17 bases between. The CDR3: CASSVGGQGNGDTQYF. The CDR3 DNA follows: TGTGCCAGCAGCGTAGGGGGGCAGGGGAATGGCGATACGCAGTATTTT. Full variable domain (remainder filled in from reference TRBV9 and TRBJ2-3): DSGVTQTPKHLITATGQRVTLRCSPRSGDLSVYWYQQSLDQGLQFLIQYYNGEERAKGNILERFSAQQFPDLHSELNLSSLELGDSALYFCASSVGGQGNGDTQYFGPGTRLTVL.

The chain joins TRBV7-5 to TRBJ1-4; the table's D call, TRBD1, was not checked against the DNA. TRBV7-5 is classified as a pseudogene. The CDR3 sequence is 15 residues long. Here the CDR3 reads CARSLEGVGNEKLFF. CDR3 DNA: TGTGCCAGAAGCTTAGAGGGGGTTGGTAATGAAAAACTGTTTTTT.

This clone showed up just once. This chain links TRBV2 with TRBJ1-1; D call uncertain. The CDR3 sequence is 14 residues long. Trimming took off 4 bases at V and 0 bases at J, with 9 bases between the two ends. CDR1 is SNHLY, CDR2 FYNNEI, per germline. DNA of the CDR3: TGTGCCAGCAGTGGCACACGGGTGAACACTGAAGCTTTCTTT. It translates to CASSGTRVNTEAFF.

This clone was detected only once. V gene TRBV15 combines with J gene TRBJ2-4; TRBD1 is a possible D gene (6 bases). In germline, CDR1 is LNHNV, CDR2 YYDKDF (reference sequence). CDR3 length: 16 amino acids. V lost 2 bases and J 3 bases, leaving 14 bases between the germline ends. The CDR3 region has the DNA TGTGCCACCAGCAGACAACAGGGAAAGGGCAAAAACATTCAGTACTTC. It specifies CATSRQQGKGKNIQYF.

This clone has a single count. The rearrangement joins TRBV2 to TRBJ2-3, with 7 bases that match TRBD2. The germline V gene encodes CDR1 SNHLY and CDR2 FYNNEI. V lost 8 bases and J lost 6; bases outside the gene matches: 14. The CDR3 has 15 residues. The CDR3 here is CASSREGKGFDTQYF. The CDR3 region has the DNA TGTGCCAGCTCGAGGGAGGGTAAAGGATTCGATACGCAGTATTTT. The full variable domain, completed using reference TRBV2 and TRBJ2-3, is EPEVTQTPSHQVTQMGQEVILRCVPISNHLYFYWYRQILGQKVEFLVSFYNNEISEKSEIFDDQFSVERPDGSNFTLKIRSTKLEDSAMYFCASSREGKGFDTQYFGPGTRLTVL.

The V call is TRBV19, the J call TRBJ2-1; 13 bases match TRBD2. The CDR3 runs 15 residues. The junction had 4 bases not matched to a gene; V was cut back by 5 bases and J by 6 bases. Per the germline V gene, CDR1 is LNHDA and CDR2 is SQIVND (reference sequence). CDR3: CASSRTSGRGNEQFF. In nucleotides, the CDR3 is TGTGCCAGTAGTCGTACTAGCGGGAGGGGCAATGAGCAGTTCTTC.

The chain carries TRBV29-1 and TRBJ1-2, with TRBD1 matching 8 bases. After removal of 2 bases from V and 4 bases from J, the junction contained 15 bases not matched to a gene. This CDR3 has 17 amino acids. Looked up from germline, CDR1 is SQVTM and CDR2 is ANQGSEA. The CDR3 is CSVEKVDRGGGSYGYTF. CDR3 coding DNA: TGCAGCGTTGAAAAGGTTGACAGGGGAGGCGGTAGCTATGGCTACACCTTC. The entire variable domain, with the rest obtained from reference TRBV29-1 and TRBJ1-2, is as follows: SAVISQKPSRDICQRGTSLTIQCQVDSQVTMMFWYRQQPGQSLTLIATANQGSEATYESGFVIDKFPISRPNLTFSTLTVSNMSPEDSSIYLCSVEKVDRGGGSYGYTFGSGTRLTVV.

In DNA, the CDR3 is TGTGCCAGTCAGCGATTACAGGGGGTTATAAACACCGGGGAGCTGTTTTTT. Translated, it gives CASQRLQGVINTGELFF. This chain connects TRBV19 to TRBJ2-2; 8 nucleotides align to TRBD1. The trim removed 8 bases at V and 2 bases at J, leaving 13 bases unmatched. The length of the CDR3 is 17 residues. CDR1 and CDR2 (germline): LNHDA, SQIVND (reference sequence).

The CDR3 DNA reads as TGTGCCAGCAGTTACATCTACGCGGCCTCCTACGAGCAGTACTTC. Translation: CASSYIYAASYEQYF. This rearrangement joins TRBV6-5 to TRBJ2-7; no clear D gene. Germline V gives CDR1 MNHEY, CDR2 SVGAGI. The germline V and J ends were trimmed by 2 bases and 0 bases, with 11 bases remaining between them. The CDR3 length is 15 residues.